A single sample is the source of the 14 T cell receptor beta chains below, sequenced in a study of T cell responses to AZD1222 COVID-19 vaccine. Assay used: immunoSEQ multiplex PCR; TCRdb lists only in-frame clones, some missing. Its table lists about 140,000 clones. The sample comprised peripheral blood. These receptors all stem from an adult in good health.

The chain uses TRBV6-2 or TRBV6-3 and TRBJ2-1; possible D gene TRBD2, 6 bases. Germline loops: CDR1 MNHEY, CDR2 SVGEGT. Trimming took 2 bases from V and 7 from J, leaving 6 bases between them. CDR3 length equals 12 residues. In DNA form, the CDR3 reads TGTGCCAGCAGTTACCGGGAGAATGAGCAGTTCTTC. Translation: CASSYRENEQFF.

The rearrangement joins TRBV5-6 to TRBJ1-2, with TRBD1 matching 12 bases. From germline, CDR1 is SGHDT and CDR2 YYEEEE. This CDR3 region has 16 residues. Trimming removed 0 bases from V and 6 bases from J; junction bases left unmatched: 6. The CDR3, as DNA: TGTGCCAGCAGCTTGGCCGGGACAGGGGGCGCAAATGGCTACACCTTC. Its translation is CASSLAGTGGANGYTF.

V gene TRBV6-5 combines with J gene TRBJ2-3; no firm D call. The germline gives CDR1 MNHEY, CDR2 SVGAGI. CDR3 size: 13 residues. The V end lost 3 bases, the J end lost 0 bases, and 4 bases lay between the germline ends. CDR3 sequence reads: CASSYSSTDTQYF. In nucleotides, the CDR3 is TGTGCCAGCAGTTATAGTAGCACAGATACGCAGTATTTT.

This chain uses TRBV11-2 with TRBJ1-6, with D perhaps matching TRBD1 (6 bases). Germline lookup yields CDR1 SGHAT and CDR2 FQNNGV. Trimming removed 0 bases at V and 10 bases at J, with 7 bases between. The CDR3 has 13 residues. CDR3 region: CASSLDRGSPLHF. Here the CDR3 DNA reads TGTGCCAGCAGCTTAGATAGGGGGTCACCCCTCCACTTT.

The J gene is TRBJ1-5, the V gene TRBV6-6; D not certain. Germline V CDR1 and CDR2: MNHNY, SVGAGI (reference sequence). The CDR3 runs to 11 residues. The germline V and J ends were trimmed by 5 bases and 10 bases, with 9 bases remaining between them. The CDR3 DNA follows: TGTGCCAGCAGTGACCTGCAACCCCAGCATTTT. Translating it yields CASSDLQPQHF.

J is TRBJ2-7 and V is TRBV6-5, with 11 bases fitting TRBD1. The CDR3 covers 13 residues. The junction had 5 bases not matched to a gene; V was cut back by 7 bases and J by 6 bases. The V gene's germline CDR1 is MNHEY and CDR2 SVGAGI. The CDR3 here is CASIRDRGFEQYF. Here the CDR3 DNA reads TGTGCCAGCATCCGGGACAGGGGGTTCGAGCAGTACTTC.

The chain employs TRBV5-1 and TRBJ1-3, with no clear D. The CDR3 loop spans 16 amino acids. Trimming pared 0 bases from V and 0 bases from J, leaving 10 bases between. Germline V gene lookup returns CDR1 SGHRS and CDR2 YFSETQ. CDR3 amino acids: CASSLGSGPSGNTIYF. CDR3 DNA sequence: TGCGCCAGCAGCTTGGGTTCAGGACCCTCTGGAAACACCATATATTTT.

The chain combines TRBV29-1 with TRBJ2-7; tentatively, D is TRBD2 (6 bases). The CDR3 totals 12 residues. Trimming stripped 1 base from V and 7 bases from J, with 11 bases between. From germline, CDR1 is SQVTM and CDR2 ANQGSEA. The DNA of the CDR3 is TGCAGCGTTGAAGGGGCAGGGAGGGAGCAGTACTTC. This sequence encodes CSVEGAGREQYF.

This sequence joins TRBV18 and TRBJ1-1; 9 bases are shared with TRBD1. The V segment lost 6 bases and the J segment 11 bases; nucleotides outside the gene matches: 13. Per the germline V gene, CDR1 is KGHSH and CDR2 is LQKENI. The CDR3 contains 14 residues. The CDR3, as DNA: TGTGCCAGCTCCCCTACCGGGACAGGGAAGATCGCTTTCTTT. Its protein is CASSPTGTGKIAFF.

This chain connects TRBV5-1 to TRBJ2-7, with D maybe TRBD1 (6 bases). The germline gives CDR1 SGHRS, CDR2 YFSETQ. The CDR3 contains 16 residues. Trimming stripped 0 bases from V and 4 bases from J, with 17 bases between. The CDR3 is CASSLAFTGRGYEQYF. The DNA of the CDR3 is TGCGCCAGCAGCTTGGCCTTTACAGGGCGCGGGTACGAGCAGTACTTC. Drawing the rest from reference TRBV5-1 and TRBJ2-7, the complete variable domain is KAGVTQTPRYLIKTRGQQVTLSCSPISGHRSVSWYQQTPGQGLQFLFEYFSETQRNKGNFPGRFSGRQFSNSRSEMNVSTLELGDSALYLCASSLAFTGRGYEQYFGPGTRLTVT.

CDR3 protein: CASSLVGGARDTEAFF. CDR3 sequence (DNA): TGTGCCAGCAGCTTAGTAGGGGGGGCGAGGGACACTGAAGCTTTCTTT. The chain employs TRBV7-2 and TRBJ1-1, with D maybe TRBD1 (6 bases). V lost 1 base to trimming and J lost 3 bases, with 15 bases between them. Germline loops: CDR1 SGHTA, CDR2 FQGNSA. This CDR3 comprises 16 residues.

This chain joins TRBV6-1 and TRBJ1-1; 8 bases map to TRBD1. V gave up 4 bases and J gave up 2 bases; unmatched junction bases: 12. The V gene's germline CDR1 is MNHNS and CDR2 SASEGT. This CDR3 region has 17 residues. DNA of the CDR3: TGTGCCAGCAGTGCCACGCGCAAACAGGGGGGTAACACTGAAGCTTTCTTT. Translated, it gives CASSATRKQGGNTEAFF.

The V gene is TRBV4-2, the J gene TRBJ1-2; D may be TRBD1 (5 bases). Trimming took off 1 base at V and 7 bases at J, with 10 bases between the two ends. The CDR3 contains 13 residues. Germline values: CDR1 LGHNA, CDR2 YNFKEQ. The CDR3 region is CASSQAGQGGYTF. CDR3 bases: TGTGCCAGCAGCCAAGCCGGCCAGGGTGGCTACACCTTC.

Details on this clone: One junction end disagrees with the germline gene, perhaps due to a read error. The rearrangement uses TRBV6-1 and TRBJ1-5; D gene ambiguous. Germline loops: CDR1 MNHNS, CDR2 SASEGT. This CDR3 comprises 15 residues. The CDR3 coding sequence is TGTGCCAGCAGCGAAGGAAACAGTCCCAATCAGCCCCAGCATTTT. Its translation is CASSEGNSPNQPQHF.